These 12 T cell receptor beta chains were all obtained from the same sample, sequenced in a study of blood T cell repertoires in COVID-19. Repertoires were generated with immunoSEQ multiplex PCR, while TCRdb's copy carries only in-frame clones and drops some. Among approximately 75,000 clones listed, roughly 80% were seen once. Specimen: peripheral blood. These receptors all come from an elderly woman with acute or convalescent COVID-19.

CDR3 nucleotide sequence: TGCGCCAGCAGCCCGGGACAGGGGTCCCAAGAGACCCAGTACTTC. This sequence encodes CASSPGQGSQETQYF. This chain connects TRBV5-1 to TRBJ2-5; the match to TRBD1 covers 10 bases. The germline gives CDR1 SGHRS, CDR2 YFSETQ. This CDR3 has 15 amino acids. J lost 1 base, V lost 4 bases, and 4 bases had no gene match.

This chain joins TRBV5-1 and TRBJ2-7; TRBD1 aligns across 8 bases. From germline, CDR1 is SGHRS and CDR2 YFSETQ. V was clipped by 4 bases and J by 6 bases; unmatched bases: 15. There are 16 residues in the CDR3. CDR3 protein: CASSLIGQGALREQYF. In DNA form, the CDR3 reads TGCGCCAGCAGCCTCATCGGACAGGGAGCCCTTCGCGAGCAGTACTTC.

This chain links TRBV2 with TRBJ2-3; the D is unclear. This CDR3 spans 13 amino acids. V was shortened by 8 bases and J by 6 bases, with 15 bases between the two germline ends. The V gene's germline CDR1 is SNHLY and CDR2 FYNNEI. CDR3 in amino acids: CASRVYTGDTQYF. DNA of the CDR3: TGTGCCAGCCGAGTATACACCGGGGATACGCAGTATTTT.

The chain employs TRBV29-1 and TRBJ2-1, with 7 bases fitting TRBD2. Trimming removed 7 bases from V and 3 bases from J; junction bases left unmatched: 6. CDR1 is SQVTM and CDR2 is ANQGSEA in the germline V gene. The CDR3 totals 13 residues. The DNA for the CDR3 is TGCAGCGCCTCTACGGGGGGCTACAATGAGCAGTTCTTC. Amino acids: CSASTGGYNEQFF.

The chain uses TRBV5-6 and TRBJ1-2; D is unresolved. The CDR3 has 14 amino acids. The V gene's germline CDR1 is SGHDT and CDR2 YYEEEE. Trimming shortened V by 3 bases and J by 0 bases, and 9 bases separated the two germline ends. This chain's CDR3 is CASSSADSNYGYTF. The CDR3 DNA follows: TGTGCCAGCAGCTCGGCAGACTCTAACTATGGCTACACCTTC.

Here the CDR3 DNA reads TGTGCCAGCAGCGTACAGGTGAACACTGAAGCTTTCTTT. This translates into CASSVQVNTEAFF. The chain carries TRBV9 and TRBJ1-1; D uncertain. V lost 1 base and J lost 0, with 4 bases in between. The CDR3 extends over 13 amino acids. CDR1 and CDR2 (germline): SGDLS, YYNGEE.

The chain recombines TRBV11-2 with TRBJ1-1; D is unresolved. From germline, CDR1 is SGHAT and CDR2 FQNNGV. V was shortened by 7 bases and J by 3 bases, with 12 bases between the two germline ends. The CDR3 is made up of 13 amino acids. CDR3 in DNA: TGTGCCAGCAACCCTACGGAGGACACTGAAGCTTTCTTT. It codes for CASNPTEDTEAFF. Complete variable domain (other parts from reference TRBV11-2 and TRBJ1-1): EAGVAQSPRYKIIEKRQSVAFWCNPISGHATLYWYQQILGQGPKLLIQFQNNGVVDDSQLPKDRFSAERLKGVDSTLKIQPAKLEDSAVYLCASNPTEDTEAFFGQGTRLTVV.

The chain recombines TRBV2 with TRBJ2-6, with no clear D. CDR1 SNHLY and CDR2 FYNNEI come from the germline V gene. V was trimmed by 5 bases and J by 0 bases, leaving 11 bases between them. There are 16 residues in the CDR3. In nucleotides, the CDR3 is TGTGCCAGCAGTTCCGGTCCGCTCTCTGGGGCCAACGTCCTGACTTTC. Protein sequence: CASSSGPLSGANVLTF.

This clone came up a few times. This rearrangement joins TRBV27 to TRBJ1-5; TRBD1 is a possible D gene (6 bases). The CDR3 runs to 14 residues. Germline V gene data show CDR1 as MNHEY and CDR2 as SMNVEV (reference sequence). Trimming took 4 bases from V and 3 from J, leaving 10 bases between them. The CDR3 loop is CASSSRQDNQPQHF. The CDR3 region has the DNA TGTGCCAGCAGTTCCAGACAGGACAATCAGCCCCAGCATTTT.

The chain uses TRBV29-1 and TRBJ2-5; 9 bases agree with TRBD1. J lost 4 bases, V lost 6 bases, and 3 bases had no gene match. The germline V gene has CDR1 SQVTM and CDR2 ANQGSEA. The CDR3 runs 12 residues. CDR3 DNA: TGCAGCGTGGGACAGGGTCGAGAGACCCAGTACTTC. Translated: CSVGQGRETQYF. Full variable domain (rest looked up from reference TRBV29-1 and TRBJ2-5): SAVISQKPSRDICQRGTSLTIQCQVDSQVTMMFWYRQQPGQSLTLIATANQGSEATYESGFVIDKFPISRPNLTFSTLTVSNMSPEDSSIYLCSVGQGRETQYFGPGTRLLVL.

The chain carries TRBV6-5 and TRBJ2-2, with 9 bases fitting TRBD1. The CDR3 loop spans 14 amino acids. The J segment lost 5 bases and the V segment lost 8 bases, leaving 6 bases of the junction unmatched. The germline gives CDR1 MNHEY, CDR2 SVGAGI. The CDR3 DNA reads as TGTGCCAGCCAACAGGGGGCCGATACCGGGGAGCTGTTTTTT. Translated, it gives CASQQGADTGELFF.

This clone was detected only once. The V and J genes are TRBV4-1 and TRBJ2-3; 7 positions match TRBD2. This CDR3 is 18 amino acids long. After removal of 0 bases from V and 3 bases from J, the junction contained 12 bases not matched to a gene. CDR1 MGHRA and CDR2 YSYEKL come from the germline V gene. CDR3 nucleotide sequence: TGCGCCAGCAGCCAAGAAGGAATCAGTGGGGGGGAAACAGATACGCAGTATTTT. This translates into CASSQEGISGGETDTQYF.